This is a list of T cell receptor beta chains from one sample in a study of a mutant IDH1 vaccine in newly diagnosed glioma. Libraries were prepared by immunoSEQ multiplex PCR; TCRdb keeps only in-frame clonotypes and omits some of them. This sample has under 65,000 clones; 60% to 85% occur once, and the top ten carry approximately 2%. The specimen comprised PBMCs, sampled from a glioma patient treated with radiotherapy, temozolomide or both. Every receptor here comes from a woman between 40 and 55 years old with glioma. The CDR3 runs from the conserved cysteine through the conserved F or W. D genes are given only for firm matches. Rows may omit the clone size; those that give it use once, few, many or a size class.

TRBJ2-1 | TRBV6-1 | NA | 15 | TRBD2 | CASSEGLAGYNEQFF | TGTGCCAGCAGCGAGGGACTAGCGGGGTACAATGAGCAGTTCTTC
TRBJ1-5 | TRBV7-8 | once | 20 | TRBD1 | CASSPRDRGEEGYSNQPQHF | TGTGCCAGCAGCCCACGGGACAGGGGGGAGGAGGGGTATAGCAATCAGCCCCAGCATTTT
TRBJ2-3 | TRBV5-1 | NA | 14 | NA | CASSLEGVGDTQYF | TGCGCCAGCAGCTTGGAAGGAGTAGGAGATACGCAGTATTTT
TRBJ1-3 | TRBV5-6 | NA | 15 | NA | CASRQGYSSGNTIYF | TGTGCCAGCAGACAGGGATACTCCTCTGGAAACACCATATATTTT
TRBJ1-1 | TRBV5-5 | medium-sized | 15 | TRBD1 | CASSGDRGIGTEAFF | TGTGCCAGCAGCGGAGACAGGGGGATCGGCACTGAAGCTTTCTTT
TRBJ1-5 | TRBV16 | NA | 15 | NA | CASSQPRGGRQPQHF | TGTGCCAGCAGCCAACCTCGGGGGGGCCGGCAGCCCCAGCATTTT
TRBJ1-1 | TRBV19 | few | 14 | NA | CASSIGFLNTEAFF | TGTGCCAGTAGTATAGGATTCCTGAACACTGAAGCTTTCTTT
TRBJ2-6 | TRBV5-1 | NA | 15 | NA | CASSSQQSGANVLTF | TGCGCCAGCAGCTCACAGCAATCTGGGGCCAACGTCCTGACTTTC
TRBJ1-1 | TRBV2 | NA | 15 | TRBD1 | CASSTITGGNTEAFF | TGTGCCAGCAGCACAATTACAGGGGGCAACACTGAAGCTTTCTTT
TRBJ1-2 | TRBV30 | NA | 13 | NA | CAWSRQASYGYTF | TGTGCCTGGAGTAGACAGGCGTCCTATGGCTACACCTTC
TRBJ2-7 | TRBV25-1 | NA | 13 | NA | CASSAPRRYEQYF | TGTGCCAGCAGTGCCCCCCGACGGTACGAGCAGTACTTC
TRBJ1-1 | TRBV18 | NA | 14 | NA | CASSPQAGGIEAFF | TGTGCCAGCTCACCGCAAGCGGGGGGAATAGAAGCTTTCTTT
TRBJ1-2 | TRBV10-3 | NA | 15 | NA | CAISDPLRPGPGYTF | TGTGCCATCAGTGATCCACTACGACCAGGGCCTGGCTACACCTTC
TRBJ2-2 | TRBV9 | NA | 15 | TRBD2 | CASSVGLAGVGELFF | TGTGCCAGCAGCGTGGGACTAGCGGGGGTTGGGGAGCTGTTTTTT
TRBJ1-1 | TRBV5-1 | few | 13 | NA | CASSLSVGPEAFF | TGCGCCAGCAGCTTGAGTGTCGGACCTGAAGCTTTCTTT
TRBJ1-2 | TRBV5-1 | NA | 13 | NA | CASSPGRDYGYTF | TGCGCCAGCAGCCCGGGACGGGACTATGGCTACACCTTC
TRBJ2-4 | TRBV18 | NA | 16 | NA | CASSPPRRSEENIQYF | TGTGCCAGCTCACCCCCCCGACGGTCCGAGGAAAACATTCAGTACTTC
TRBJ1-2 | TRBV7-6 | NA | 15 | NA | CASSLEISGGGGYTF | TGTGCCAGCAGCTTAGAAATATCCGGGGGAGGGGGCTACACCTTC
TRBJ1-2 | TRBV7-8 | NA | 15 | TRBD1 | CASSDESTGVYGYTF | TGTGCCAGCAGCGACGAATCGACAGGGGTCTATGGCTACACCTTC
TRBJ1-4 | TRBV6-1 | NA | 15 | NA | CASSGRGMTNEKLFF | TGTGCCAGCAGTGGTAGGGGGATGACTAATGAAAAACTGTTTTTT
TRBJ2-3 | TRBV6-5 | NA | 14 | NA | CASRTVSHTDTQYF | TGTGCCAGCCGAACTGTCAGTCACACAGATACGCAGTATTTT
TRBJ2-6 | TRBV30 | few | 13 | NA | CAWSVGGANVLTF | TGTGCCTGGAGCGTCGGAGGGGCCAACGTCCTGACTTTC
TRBJ2-1 | TRBV7-7 | NA | 14 | NA | CASSLASGSDEQFF | TGTGCTAGCAGCTTAGCGTCTGGGAGCGATGAGCAGTTCTTC
TRBJ1-2 | TRBV21-1 | NA | 15 | NA | CASSKGDLTGYGYTF | TGTGCCAGCAGCAAAGGTGACCTGACGGGCTATGGCTACACCTTC
TRBJ1-1 | TRBV29-1 | NA | 18 | TRBD1 | CSVESPRTGTLMNTEAFF | TGCAGCGTTGAAAGCCCGCGGACAGGAACTCTTATGAACACTGAAGCTTTCTTT
TRBJ1-1 | TRBV29-1 | few | 14 | NA | CSVEDRGRNTEAFF | TGCAGCGTTGAAGATCGGGGAAGAAACACTGAAGCTTTCTTT
TRBJ2-7 | TRBV27 | NA | 15 | NA | CASSLKQGYSYEQYF | TGTGCCAGCAGCCTAAAGCAGGGTTACTCCTACGAGCAGTACTTC
TRBJ2-7 | TRBV5-6 | NA | 14 | TRBD1 | CASSSGTGSYEQYF | TGTGCCAGCAGCTCGGGGACAGGGAGCTACGAGCAGTACTTC
TRBJ1-1 | TRBV6-5 | few | 13 | NA | CASSYFRGTEAFF | TGTGCCAGCAGTTACTTTCGGGGAACTGAAGCTTTCTTT
TRBJ2-2 | TRBV5-1 | NA | 17 | NA | CASSLGGTRLNTGELFF | TGCGCCAGCAGCCTCGGAGGGACTCGGCTGAACACCGGGGAGCTGTTTTTT
TRBJ2-3 | TRBV13 | NA | 14 | NA | CATLARGVGDTQYF | TGTGCCACCTTGGCACGCGGGGTCGGGGATACGCAGTATTTT
TRBJ1-2 | TRBV4-1 | NA | 15 | NA | CASSQPGTANYGYTF | TGCGCCAGCAGCCAGCCCGGGACGGCGAACTATGGCTACACCTTC
TRBJ1-1 | TRBV5-6 | NA | 14 | NA | CASGEGGGGTEAFF | TGTGCCAGCGGGGAGGGGGGAGGTGGAACTGAAGCTTTCTTT
TRBJ2-3 | TRBV9 | NA | 14 | NA | CASSVGGTSHTQYF | TGTGCCAGCAGCGTAGGTGGTACCTCTCATACGCAGTATTTT
TRBJ1-6 | TRBV7-6 | NA | 14 | NA | CASSLAGYNSPLHF | TGTGCCAGCAGCTTAGCTGGGTATAATTCACCCCTCCACTTT
TRBJ1-1 | TRBV2 | once | 14 | NA | CASSEVRETGQAFF | TGTGCCAGCAGTGAAGTCCGGGAGACTGGGCAAGCTTTCTTT
TRBJ2-1 | TRBV2 | NA | 13 | NA | CASRPSPNNEQFF | TGTGCCAGCAGGCCTAGCCCTAACAATGAGCAGTTCTTC
TRBJ2-3 | TRBV13 | NA | 13 | NA | CASSLPGTDTQYF | TGTGCCAGCAGCTTGCCCGGAACAGATACGCAGTATTTT
TRBJ1-5 | TRBV6-1 | medium-sized | 15 | TRBD1 | CASRLDRVKNQPQHF | TGTGCCAGCAGACTCGACAGGGTAAAGAATCAGCCCCAGCATTTT
TRBJ1-6 | TRBV10-3 | once | 15 | NA | CAISGSGTVHSPLHF | TGTGCCATCAGTGGGTCCGGGACGGTACATTCACCCCTCCACTTT
TRBJ2-3 | TRBV9 | NA | 14 | NA | CASSVGTGTDTQYF | TGTGCCAGCAGCGTGGGGACGGGCACAGATACGCAGTATTTT
TRBJ2-5 | TRBV10-3 | NA | 15 | NA | CAISESAAARQTQYF | TGTGCCATCAGTGAGTCGGCGGCCGCTCGGCAGACCCAGTACTTC
TRBJ1-3 | TRBV5-8 | NA | 15 | NA | CASSYRVSSGNTIYF | TGTGCCAGCAGCTACAGGGTCAGCTCTGGAAACACCATATATTTT
TRBJ2-3 | TRBV27 | NA | 12 | NA | CATTDYTDTQYF | TGTGCCACGACAGATTACACAGATACGCAGTATTTT
TRBJ1-4 | TRBV5-4 | NA | 15 | NA | CASSPDAATNEKLFF | TGTGCCAGCAGCCCGGACGCTGCAACTAATGAAAAACTGTTTTTT
TRBJ1-2 | TRBV7-2 | once | 13 | NA | CASSLDPGRGYTF | TGTGCCAGCAGCTTAGACCCGGGCAGGGGCTACACCTTC
TRBJ1-2 | TRBV10-3 | NA | 13 | NA | CAISERQINGYTF | TGTGCCATCAGTGAGAGACAGATAAATGGCTACACCTTC
TRBJ2-5 | TRBV7-7 | NA | 13 | NA | CASSTTGRETQYF | TGTGCTAGCAGTACGACAGGGAGGGAGACCCAGTACTTC
TRBJ1-5 | TRBV19 | few | 16 | NA | CASSIAGLGSNQPQHF | TGTGCCAGTAGTATAGCGGGGCTCGGGAGCAATCAGCCCCAGCATTTT
TRBJ2-1 | TRBV27 | NA | 16 | NA | CASSPVGLGGYNEQFF | TGTGCCAGCAGCCCCGTGGGGCTAGGGGGCTACAATGAGCAGTTCTTC
TRBJ1-5 | TRBV30 | NA | 13 | NA | CAWSPKPYQPQHF | TGTGCCTGGAGTCCAAAACCATATCAGCCCCAGCATTTT
TRBJ1-2 | TRBV29-1 | NA | 13 | NA | CSVDGMVAYGYTF | TGCAGCGTCGACGGGATGGTTGCCTATGGCTACACCTTC
TRBJ2-3 | TRBV14 | NA | 16 | NA | CASSQEFRGDTDTQYF | TGTGCCAGCAGCCAAGAATTCAGGGGGGACACAGATACGCAGTATTTT
TRBJ2-2 | TRBV7-2 | NA | 13 | NA | CASSFSNTGELFF | TGTGCCAGCAGCTTTTCGAACACCGGGGAGCTGTTTTTT
TRBJ2-5 | TRBV5-6 | NA | 17 | TRBD2 | CASSPVASGAYKETQYF | TGTGCCAGCAGCCCGGTTGCTAGCGGGGCCTATAAGGAGACCCAGTACTTC
TRBJ2-4 | TRBV7-9 | NA | 14 | NA | CASSLGAIGLTLHF | TGTGCCAGCAGCTTAGGCGCGATTGGACTGACACTACACTTC
TRBJ1-2 | TRBV7-6 | few | 13 | NA | CASSPWRSYGYTF | TGTGCCAGCAGCCCGTGGAGGAGCTATGGCTACACCTTC
TRBJ1-6 | TRBV6-5 | once | 13 | TRBD1 | CASNRDRDSPLHF | TGTGCCAGCAACCGGGACAGGGACTCACCCCTCCACTTT
TRBJ1-5 | TRBV6-4 | few | 17 | NA | CASSDSRHVWRNQPQHF | TGTGCCAGCAGTGACTCCCGGCATGTTTGGCGCAATCAGCCCCAGCATTTT
TRBJ2-3 | TRBV2 | NA | 15 | TRBD2 | CASSEGGLAEDTQYF | TGTGCCAGCAGTGAAGGGGGACTAGCGGAAGATACGCAGTATTTT